This entry is about one T cell receptor (beta chain). Its antigen specificity is not known. Per-nucleotide qualities are absent, and no much larger clonotype sits a single base away. TCRbeta CDR3 regions were amplified from genomic DNA by means of the immunoSEQ Assay, a bias-controlled multiplex PCR. Processing in the source paper ran as follows. The number of nucleated cells in each sample was estimated by amplification of reference gene primers within the assay. To quantify the absolute abundance of each unique TCRbeta CDR3 rearrangement, sequence reads were collapsed and filtered. For each sample, productive Simpson clonality was calculated as the square root of Simpson's diversity index over productive rearrangements. The clones in this table, taken by TCRdb from immuneACCESS, are in-frame only. Not every clone is retained; where verified, under half of the shortfall comes from an unresolved V gene, and the cause of the rest is unknown. Clonal size and the V and J genes are those of that table, whereas D and trimming came from the DNA. Across this sample there are around 200,000 clones, with around 85% seen only once. The ten largest make up 5% to 8% of the sample.

This entry belongs to a study of blood T cell repertoires in COVID-19 (dated by TCRdb to between 2020 and 2021). Background for the entire study: Samples covering the acute and convalescent phases of COVID-19 were provided by collaborators in the United States, Italy and Spain. Subjects who had been exposed to COVID-19, were actively infected with it, or had recovered from it provided the deeply sampled blood TCRbeta repertoires that made up the dataset. The material from the prospective study consisted of cDNA or gDNA derived from T cells, B-cell-depleted T cells, or PBMCs. The sample metadata nearly always contained a de-identified subject ID, COVID-19 status, age in years and sex. HLA class I and class II types, where available, came from metadata supplied by the sample provider rather than from assay-based typing. The samples were drawn from two sources: the first 160 participants of the ongoing ImmuneRACE study, and 1,200 or so subjects contributed by 6 global collaborators. The repertoires were made available in a free public database intended to serve as a resource for research on the immune response to SARS-CoV-2.

The full study reports these points: How much clinical and demographic metadata was included differed by source and by participant, and the metadata was provided uncurated.

Reading the germline V gene gives CDR1 SGHDN and CDR2 FVKESK. Reading from cysteine to phenylalanine, the CDR3 counts 15 amino acids. The CDR3 DNA has 45 bases and is translated from base 1. V is clipped by 4 bases and J by 0 bases, and the sequence between their germline boundaries is 11 bases long. Participants in the prospective study were enrolled through a virtual design, were aged roughly 18 to 100 years, and lived in about 25 United States geographic areas. Cohort assignment in the prospective study relied on participant-reported clinical history from a screening survey and a study questionnaire. ImmuneRACE Cohort 3 recovered participants were defined by two consecutive negative NP/OP PCR tests, healthcare professional clearance, or symptom resolution. In the prospective study, whole blood, serum and a nasopharyngeal or oropharyngeal swab were collected from each participant by mobile phlebotomists. Participants in the prospective study had the option to provide additional blood draws and questionnaires over a roughly 2-month period. Before DNA extraction, blood samples from the prospective study were shipped at room temperature or frozen.

Sequenced input: PBMCs or T cells enriched from blood (not recorded which). The chain couples TRBV14 to TRBJ2-3; the D gene is perhaps TRBD1, on 5 matching bases. This receptor was taken from a man aged 35-49 years who had recovered from COVID-19. The DNA is as follows: TGTGCCAGCAGCCTATGGGGCAGAAGCACAGATACGCAGTATTTT. This translates into CASSLWGRSTDTQYF.